The clone carrying this T cell receptor beta chain was counted a single time. Its antigen is as yet unknown. The table came from immunoSEQ multiplex PCR; TCRdb's copy has only in-frame clones and leaves some out. Of tens of thousands of clones in the sample, roughly 96% were seen once. These data belong to a study of cytomegalovirus exposure and HLA in healthy donors. Study in general: The approximately 120 validation repertoires, a later analysis reported, used the same platform as the 600 to 700 first-cohort repertoires. Whole-study findings and limits: Researchers counted around 170 TCR beta chains as cytomegalovirus-associated. The classifier, whose performance was assessed in both the original and validation cohorts, reportedly diagnosed cytomegalovirus status with high specificity and sensitivity.

The donors were part of the approximately 120-subject validation cohort, which stood apart from the 666-subject first cohort. V lost 7 bases to trimming and J lost 1 base, with 17 bases between them. There are 15 residues in the CDR3. In germline, CDR1 is SGDLS, CDR2 YYNGEE. This sequence was found in a man between 18 and 29 years old in good health and CMV-seronegative. The chain is built from TRBV9 and TRBJ1-1; D ambiguous. The sequencing input was PBMCs. The CDR3 nucleotides read TGTGCCAGCTCAGCACAAAGCGGGTGGAACACTGAAGCTTTCTTT. It encodes CASSAQSGWNTEAFF.